This record concerns one T cell receptor (beta chain) sequence. This sample stems from a study of cytomegalovirus exposure and HLA in healthy donors. 60 Vbeta and 13 Jbeta primers were used in PCR. Data came from immunoSEQ multiplex PCR; TCRdb stores just in-frame clones and leaves some out. The table lists about 110,000 clones, roughly three quarters of them singletons. The specimen sequenced was PBMCs. This TCR came from a young man in good health and CMV-seronegative.

The DNA of the CDR3 is TGTGCCAGCCGATTACTAAGCGGGGGGCCAGGGGAGACCCAGTACTTC. It translates to CASRLLSGGPGETQYF. The chain recombines TRBV7-9 with TRBJ2-5; TRBD2 aligns across 9 bases. This CDR3 spans 16 amino acids. The junction had 15 bases not matched to a gene; V was cut back by 8 bases and J by 5 bases. Germline CDR1 reads SEHNR; CDR2 reads FQNEAQ (reference sequence).